This T cell receptor beta chain emerged from a study of PD-1 blockade in mismatch repair-deficient tumors. Repertoires were generated with immunoSEQ multiplex PCR, while TCRdb's copy carries only in-frame clones and drops some. In the table there are around 39,000 clones, 65% to 85% of which are singletons. The CDR3 runs 14 residues. Trimming at V came to 7 bases and at J to 7 bases, leaving 9 bases not matched to a gene. Germline CDR1 and CDR2: MDHEN and SYDVKM. This receptor was obtained from an adult with mismatch repair-deficient cancer. The chain joins TRBV28 to TRBJ2-1, with 8 bases that match TRBD1. The specimen was PBMCs, collected 38 to 40 weeks after starting pembrolizumab. The CDR3 DNA reads TGTGCCAGCACCATGGACAGGGTATCGAATGAGCAGTTCTTC. This encodes CASTMDRVSNEQFF.